The 7 T cell receptor beta chains reported below all come from one sample, sequenced in a study of shared clonotypes between healthy human individuals. Clones were sequenced by immunoSEQ multiplex PCR, and TCRdb holds only the in-frame ones, with some missing. The table lists about 1.1 million clones, roughly 80% of them singletons. The sample was memory CD4+ T cells from PBMCs. Subset specified: CD45RA-negative fraction. Every receptor here comes from a man aged 18 to 29 in good health. Some clones in this sample may be carry-over from other donors' samples.

About this clone itself: At one end, the junction sequence differs from germline, possibly due to a read error. The chain links TRBV14 to TRBJ2-7, with D perhaps TRBD1 (6 bases). The germline gives CDR1 SGHDN, CDR2 FVKESK. This CDR3 region has 12 residues. CDR3 protein: CASSPQGYGQYF. The CDR3 nucleotides are TGTGCCAGCAGCCCGCAGGGGTACGGGCAGTACTTC.

The chain links TRBV27 to TRBJ2-1; tentatively, D is TRBD1 (6 bases). V dropped 6 bases and J dropped 6 bases, with 21 bases sitting between them. The CDR3 covers 16 residues. Germline CDR1 and CDR2: MNHEY and SMNVEV (reference sequence). The CDR3 DNA sequence: TGTGCCAGCAGGGGGAACTACAGGGAATTCGGCAATGAGCAGTTCTTC. It codes for CASRGNYREFGNEQFF.

The CDR3 spells CASSQANQGWTDTQYF. CDR3 sequence (DNA): TGCGCCAGCAGCCAAGCGAACCAGGGATGGACAGATACGCAGTATTTT. This sequence joins TRBV4-3 and TRBJ2-3; D possibly corresponds to TRBD1 (5 bases). The CDR3 sequence is 16 residues long. Per the germline V gene, CDR1 is LGHNA and CDR2 is YSLEER. V lost 1 base to trimming and J lost 3 bases, with 14 bases between them.

This clone has a count of ten or more. The sample has other DNA sequences that encode this CDR3 too. The chain combines TRBV28 with TRBJ2-1; D might be TRBD1 (5 bases). Germline CDR1 reads MDHEN; CDR2 reads SYDVKM. The CDR3 totals 15 residues. Trimming took 4 bases from V and 0 from J, leaving 10 bases between them. The CDR3 sequence: CASSSRGFSYNEQFF. As DNA, the CDR3 is TGTGCCAGCAGTTCTAGGGGATTCTCCTACAATGAGCAGTTCTTC.

This clone has only one observation. Additional DNA sequences in this sample encode the identical CDR3. The chain uses TRBV20-1 and TRBJ2-7, with a tentative D call TRBD2 (6 bases). Germline-derived CDR1 and CDR2 are DFQATT and SNEGSKA (reference sequence). The V and J ends lost 2 bases and 5 bases respectively, with 7 bases between them. CDR3 size: 11 residues. For the CDR3, the DNA is TGCAGTGCTAGACGGGGGAACGAGCAGTACTTC. Its protein is CSARRGNEQYF.

The genes are TRBV6-6 and TRBJ2-7, with D possibly matching TRBD2 (5 bases). The CDR3 loop spans 14 amino acids. V lost 5 bases and J lost 7, with 18 bases in between. From germline, CDR1 is MNHNY and CDR2 SVGAGI (reference sequence). In nucleotides, the CDR3 is TGTGCCAGCAGTCTAGACGGTGAGGGAGATGAGCAGTACTTC. This codes for CASSLDGEGDEQYF.

This clone was picked up one time. This chain uses TRBV15 with TRBJ1-1; unclear D gene. The CDR3 loop spans 14 amino acids. With 1 base removed from V and 3 bases from J, the gap between germline ends came to 9 bases. The V gene's germline CDR1 is LNHNV and CDR2 YYDKDF (reference sequence). The CDR3 region has the DNA TGTGCCACCAGCAGAGGCTCCGGGGACACTGAAGCTTTCTTT. As protein: CATSRGSGDTEAFF.